The present T cell receptor (beta chain) was sequenced within a study of cytomegalovirus exposure and HLA in healthy donors (dated by TCRdb to the late 2010s). Regarding the research as a whole: According to an earlier analysis of 587 of the donors, some 180 million T cells yielded 117 million unique TCR beta sequences and roughly 280 Gb of sequence data. Both class I and class II loci were covered by HLA typing, at four-digit resolution. In addition to the first cohort of 666 subjects, a separate validation cohort of 130 or so different subjects was used. High-throughput TCR immunosequencing, statistical association of individual TCRs with disease status, and machine learning were combined to predict cytomegalovirus infection status. Typing coverage differed by locus: A, B, C, DRB1 and DQB1 were typed in roughly 620-640 donors, DQA1 in about 550, DPA1 in roughly 590, and DPB1 in about 450. On average, roughly 250,000 unique TCR beta nucleotide sequences were sequenced per donor among 398 genotyped donors of the cohort, with roughly a sixth of those sequences being non-productive. Around 300 gigabases of sequencing data and approximately 80 million unique TCR sequences were included in an early release covering roughly 600 HLA-typed donors. An earlier analysis of fewer than 750 of the donors used high-throughput TCR beta sequencing to judge whether each TCR beta V gene segment behaved as functional or pseudogenic. The study was designed to test whether signatures of past pathogen exposure could be identified by cataloging public T cell receptors. Donor age, sex, ethnicity and CMV serostatus were collected together with the repertoire data. The later analysis used no new phenotypic data to find candidate immune exposures, relying instead on TCR beta sequences and their occurrence across donors. The study used immunosequencing to profile the T cell repertoires of approximately 630 subjects and linked those repertoires to cytomegalovirus serostatus. A later genetic analysis took genome-wide SNP genotypes for about three fifths of the 666 donors and used that subset as a discovery cohort. All discovery cohort repertoires had been generated on a single sequencing platform. Of the roughly 400 genotyped donors, less than 90% were placed in the genetic ancestry cluster associated with self-reported Caucasian donors. A later analysis re-analyzed previously published TCR beta repertoires from 600 to 850 donors and added high-resolution HLA genotyping to study TCR occurrence patterns. About five DR-DQ haplotypes were handled as single units for association and clustering, since linkage in the cohort was strong. Broad study findings and their caveats: When HLA alleles, especially DR and DQ, strongly co-occurred, TCR associations were difficult to assign to individual alleles. In the study, approximately 150 TCR beta chains were listed as associated with cytomegalovirus. Correlated functional status among segregating V segments might reflect linkage disequilibrium, but an unknown experimental factor could not be ruled out. Broadly in line with IMGT annotations, most TCR beta V segments showed up in productive rearrangements about 87% or about 30% of the time in an earlier analysis of roughly 590 of the donors. In vitro tests confirmed that a few of the cytomegalovirus-associated TCR beta chains recognize cytomegalovirus antigens. In a later analysis, the rate of TCR association differed among HLA loci, with DRB1 alleles having the most associated TCRs and HLA-C alleles having the fewest. Across donors, most TCR sequences were observed very rarely, whereas some public TCRs were present in many individuals. According to the authors, the approach could potentially be generalized to other disease states and immunological phenotypes. The 87-base-pair reads could not distinguish some IMGT-functional V segments, including TRBV6-2 and TRBV6-3, so those segments were excluded. A further reported finding was that TCR beta sequences accurately predicted the HLA-A and HLA-B alleles for most subjects in the first cohort. Specific HLA alleles were associated with roughly 17,000 TCR beta sequences at a false discovery rate of 0.05 in a later analysis. In both the original and validation cohorts, the classifier was reported to diagnose cytomegalovirus status with high specificity and sensitivity. Immune exposure information for the cohort was limited to CMV serostatus. A cluster of highly shared sequence variants was judged likely to be a technical artifact of the sequencing pipeline. An association between a missense DCLRE1C variant and V-gene and J-gene trimming of TCR beta chains was found in a later genetic analysis and replicated in an independent cohort. Compared with the roughly 700-donor mean, donors in an Asian-associated ancestry cluster had fewer N-insertions in productive TCRs, according to a later genetic analysis. A later analysis found that most CMV-associated TCR beta chains appeared HLA-restricted, with HLA associations seemingly driven largely by CMV exposure. In a later analysis, HLA-associated TCR beta chains showed more clonal expansion and lower generation probabilities than non-associated chains that were equally common. Roughly uniform sequencing depth across donors was assumed in presence/absence analyses, although this assumption may not hold. The cohort was sequenced for TCR beta chains only, and without alpha or paired-chain data the features that could be detected were limited. Several of the top co-occurrence clusters appeared to be linked to parvovirus B19, influenza, CMV and Epstein-Barr virus, according to a later analysis. Because some donors lacked HLA typing at each locus, the association tests relied only on the typed subset. Because counts were too low, 15 to 20 rarely observed V segments, including chromosome 9 orphons, were excluded from the earlier analysis of around 640 of the donors.

Receptor libraries were prepared by the immunoSEQ multiplex PCR assay. For the multiplex PCR, a mixture combining 60 forward primers for TCR Vbeta segments and 13 reverse primers for TCR Jbeta segments was used. The CDR3 region of rearranged TCR beta genes was amplified from genomic DNA by a multiplex PCR assay. The amplified TCR beta libraries were sequenced on the Illumina HiSeq System as 87-base-pair reads. The authors processed their data as follows. In a later analysis, 80 million or so unique TCR beta chains were counted across the approximately 620 repertoires, and some 10 million of these chains were shared by at least two donors. A nearest-neighbor algorithm error-corrected the raw reads and collapsed the reads into unique sequences, merging closely related sequences to remove PCR and sequencing errors. V, D and J gene segments were assigned by aligning CDR3 sequences to IMGT reference sequences. For a sequence to be retained, at least a six-nucleotide match to both a V gene segment and a J gene segment was required. Rearrangements were called productive when the CDR3 lacked stop codons and stayed in frame with V and J; all others were non-productive. CDR3 was defined by IMGT convention, running from the second conserved V-encoded cysteine to the conserved J-encoded phenylalanine. The earlier analysis of about 530 of the donors excluded any sequence lacking an unambiguous match to a single V gene segment. An earlier analysis of fewer than 750 of the donors called V segments functional above 56.7% productive rearrangements and segregating when the between-donor standard deviation exceeded 5%. A statistical classification framework was developed to diagnose cytomegalovirus status using the catalog of TCR beta chain sequences. V and J gene assignment, in a later analysis, came from comparing TCR nucleotide sequences with IMGT/GENE-DB human TR gene sequences. A later analysis assigned CDR3 sequences and most-parsimonious VDJ recombination scenarios with the TCRdist pipeline. In a later analysis, each TCR beta chain was defined by its CDR3 amino acid sequence together with its V-gene family, and reads without a unique V-gene family were excluded. To address suspected cross-contamination and a sequencing artifact, a later analysis removed 592 highly shared, low-generation-probability nucleotide sequences. A later analysis calculated a clonal expansion index for each public chain from normalized within-repertoire ranks of inferred template counts. In a later analysis, generation probabilities were computed using a VDJ recombination model fitted to out-of-frame rearrangements, and the results were checked against IGoR. A later analysis scored TCR-TCR, TCR-HLA and TCR-CMV co-occurrence with hypergeometric tests, applying a repertoire-size bias correction to TCR pairs. In a later analysis, false discovery rates were estimated by permuting HLA or CMV assignments 20 times. A later analysis grouped co-occurring TCRs with DBSCAN, adding TCRdist sequence similarity when clustering within HLA-allele-positive subsets. Repertoires with fewer than 30,000 or more than 120,000 public chains, plus five repertoires with anomalous nucleotide sharing, were excluded from co-occurrence clustering. In TCRdb, the immuneACCESS table is reduced to in-frame sequences with V and J assigned. These tables do not hold every clone; where another copy was compared, an unresolved V gene accounts for under half, and the others remain unexplained. For V, J and clone size, that table is used; D and trimming come from the DNA. In this sample the table shows about 160,000 clones, approximately 78% of which occur a single time. More than 1.2% of the sample rests with the top ten.

The cohort was made up of 500 to 850 healthy bone marrow donors. Cohort members were all nominally healthy when sampled, although unrecorded immune exposures were likely present. The donor was CMV seronegative and belonged to the group of 380 or so seronegative cohort members. A peripheral blood sample was collected from each donor, and TCR beta sequencing was performed on peripheral blood mononuclear cells. Genomic DNA extraction from the blood cell samples was performed with the Qiagen DNeasy Blood Extraction Kit. Trimming at the junction amounts to 6 bases on V and 4 bases on J, and the germline ends lie 13 bases apart. The CDR3 contains 14 residues, cysteine and phenylalanine counted. Only the CDR3 DNA stays, 42 bases, in frame from base 1. From the germline V gene, CDR1 is SNHLY and CDR2 is FYNNEI. A note on this clone: No antigen is known for it. No base quality information exists; no much larger clone differs at one position.

Sequenced: PBMCs. The chain joins TRBV2 to TRBJ1-5; the best D guess is TRBD1, with 6 bases matching. The TCR sequence derives from a male donor in good health and CMV-seronegative. This receptor carries the CDR3 CASRRGTGNQPQHF. The bases read TGTGCCAGCAGGAGGGGTACAGGGAATCAGCCCCAGCATTTT.